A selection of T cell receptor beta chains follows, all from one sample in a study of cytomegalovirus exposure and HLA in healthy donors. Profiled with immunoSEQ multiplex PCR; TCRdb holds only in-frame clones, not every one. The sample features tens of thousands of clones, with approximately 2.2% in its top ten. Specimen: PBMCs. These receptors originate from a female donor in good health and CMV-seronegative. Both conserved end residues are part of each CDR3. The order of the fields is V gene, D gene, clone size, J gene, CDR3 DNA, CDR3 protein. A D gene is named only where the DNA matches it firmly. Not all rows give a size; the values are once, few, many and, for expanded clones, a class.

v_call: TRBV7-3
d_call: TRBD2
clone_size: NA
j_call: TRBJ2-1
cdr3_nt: TGTGCCAGCAGCTCCGGACTAGCCAATGAGCAGTTCTTC
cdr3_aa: CASSSGLANEQFF

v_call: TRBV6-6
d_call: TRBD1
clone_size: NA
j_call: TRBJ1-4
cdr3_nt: TGTGCCAGCAGCGGACAGGGTAATGAAAAACTGTTTTTT
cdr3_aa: CASSGQGNEKLFF

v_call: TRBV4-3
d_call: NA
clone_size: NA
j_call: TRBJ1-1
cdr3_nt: TGCGCCAGCAGCCAAGAGCCAGGGTTGCCTGCTGAAGCTTTCTTT
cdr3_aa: CASSQEPGLPAEAFF

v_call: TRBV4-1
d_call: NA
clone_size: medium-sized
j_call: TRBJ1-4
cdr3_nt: TGCGCCAGCAGCCAAGTCAACATGGGTTTCGGGGAAAAACTGTTTTTT
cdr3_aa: CASSQVNMGFGEKLFF

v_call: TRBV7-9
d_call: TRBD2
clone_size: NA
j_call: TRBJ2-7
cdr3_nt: TGTGCCAGCAGCCTGACTAGCGGGAGCTCCTACGAGCAGTACTTC
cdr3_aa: CASSLTSGSSYEQYF

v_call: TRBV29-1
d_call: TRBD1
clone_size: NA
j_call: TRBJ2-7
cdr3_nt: TGCAGCGTTGGGGGGGACAGGGCCTACGAGCAGTACTTC
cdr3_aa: CSVGGDRAYEQYF

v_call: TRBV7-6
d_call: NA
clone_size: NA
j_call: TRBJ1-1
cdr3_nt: TGTGCCAGCAGCGGACAGCAAAACACTGAAGCTTTCTTT
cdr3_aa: CASSGQQNTEAFF

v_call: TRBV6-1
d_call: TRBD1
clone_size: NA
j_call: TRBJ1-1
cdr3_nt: TGTGCCAGCAGTACCTACGGACAGGGGACTGAAGCTTTCTTT
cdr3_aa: CASSTYGQGTEAFF

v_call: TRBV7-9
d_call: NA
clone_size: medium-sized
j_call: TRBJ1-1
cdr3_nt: TGTGCCAGCAGCGCACTATCCTCGTCTTCTACCCCTGAAGCTTTCTTT
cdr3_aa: CASSALSSSSTPEAFF

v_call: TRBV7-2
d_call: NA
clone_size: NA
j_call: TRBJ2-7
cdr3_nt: TGTGCCAGCAGCTCCTTTGGGGGGAGATACTCCTACGAGCAGTACTTC
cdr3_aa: CASSSFGGRYSYEQYF

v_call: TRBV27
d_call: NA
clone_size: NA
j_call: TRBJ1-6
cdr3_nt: TGTGCCAGCAGTTTACAGCCCCCGGGTAATTCACCCCTCCACTTT
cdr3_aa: CASSLQPPGNSPLHF

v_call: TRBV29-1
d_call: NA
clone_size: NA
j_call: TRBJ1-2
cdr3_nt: TGCAGCGTTGAACAACCCGGGGAGTATGGCTACACCTTC
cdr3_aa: CSVEQPGEYGYTF

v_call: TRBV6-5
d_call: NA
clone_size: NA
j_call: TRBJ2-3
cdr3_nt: TGTGCCAGCCGCCAGGCAGATACGCAGTATTTT
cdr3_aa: CASRQADTQYF

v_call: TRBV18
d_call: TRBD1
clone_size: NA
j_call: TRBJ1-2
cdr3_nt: TGTGCCAGCTCACCGAACAGGGGGACAGGGCTCTATGGCTACACCTTC
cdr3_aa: CASSPNRGTGLYGYTF